This TCR beta chain stems from a study of blood T cell repertoires in COVID-19. Study details: COVID-19 samples from acute and convalescent phases originated in the United States, Italy and Spain. PBMCs, B-cell-depleted T cells, or T cells provided the cDNA or gDNA that made up the material.

Authors' processing steps: Using reference gene primer amplification, nucleated cell counts were estimated. Using immunoSEQ multiplex PCR, the repertoire was profiled, and TCRdb retains in-frame clones only, with some absent. D and trimming come from the DNA, and the V and J calls and clone size come from that table. The sample lists about 380,000 clones; 85% were seen once. V lost 3 bases to trimming and J lost 5 bases; unmatched junction nucleotides: 4. The CDR3 spans 14 residues. Germline loops: CDR1 SQVTM, CDR2 ANQGSEA. The receptor's source is a young woman with acute or convalescent COVID-19. The specimen sequenced was peripheral blood. The genes are TRBV29-1 and TRBJ2-1, with 10 bases fitting TRBD2. CDR3 coding DNA: TGCAGCGTTGACCGGACTAGCGGTGACAATGAGCAGTTCTTC. Translating gives CSVDRTSGDNEQFF.